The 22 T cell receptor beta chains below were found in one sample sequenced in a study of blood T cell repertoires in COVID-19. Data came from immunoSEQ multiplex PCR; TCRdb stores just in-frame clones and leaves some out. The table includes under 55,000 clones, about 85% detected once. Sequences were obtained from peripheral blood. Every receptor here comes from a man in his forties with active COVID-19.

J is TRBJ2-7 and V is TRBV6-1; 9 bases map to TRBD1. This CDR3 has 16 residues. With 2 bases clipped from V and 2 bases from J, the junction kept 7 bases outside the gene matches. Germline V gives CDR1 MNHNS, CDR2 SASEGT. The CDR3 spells CASSEPGQGVPYEQYF. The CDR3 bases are TGTGCCAGCAGTGAACCGGGACAGGGAGTCCCCTACGAGCAGTACTTC.

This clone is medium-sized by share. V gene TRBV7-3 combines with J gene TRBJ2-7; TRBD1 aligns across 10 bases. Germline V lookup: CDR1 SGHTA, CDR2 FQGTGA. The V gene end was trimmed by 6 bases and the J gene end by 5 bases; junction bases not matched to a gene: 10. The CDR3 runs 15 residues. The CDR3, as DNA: TGTGCCAGCAGTTTCGGACAGGGGGATACGAACGAGCAGTACTTC. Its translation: CASSFGQGDTNEQYF.

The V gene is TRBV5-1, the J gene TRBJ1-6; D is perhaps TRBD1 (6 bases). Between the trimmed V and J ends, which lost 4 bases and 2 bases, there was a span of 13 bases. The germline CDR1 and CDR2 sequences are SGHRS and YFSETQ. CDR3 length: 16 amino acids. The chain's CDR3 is CASSVTRDTYNSPLHF. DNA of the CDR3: TGCGCCAGCAGCGTGACCCGGGACACCTATAATTCACCCCTCCACTTT. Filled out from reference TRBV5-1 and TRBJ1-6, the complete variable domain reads KAGVTQTPRYLIKTRGQQVTLSCSPISGHRSVSWYQQTPGQGLQFLFEYFSETQRNKGNFPGRFSGRQFSNSRSEMNVSTLELGDSALYLCASSVTRDTYNSPLHFGNGTRLTVT.

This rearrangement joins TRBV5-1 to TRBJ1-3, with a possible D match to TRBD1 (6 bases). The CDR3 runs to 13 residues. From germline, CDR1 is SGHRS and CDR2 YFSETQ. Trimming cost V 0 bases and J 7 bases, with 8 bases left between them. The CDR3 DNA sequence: TGCGCCAGCAGCTTGGATGGGGGCAACACCATATATTTT. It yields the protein CASSLDGGNTIYF.

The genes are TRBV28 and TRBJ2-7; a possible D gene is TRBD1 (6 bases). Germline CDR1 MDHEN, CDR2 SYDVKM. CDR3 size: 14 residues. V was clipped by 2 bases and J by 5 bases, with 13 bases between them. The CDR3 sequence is CASSLPQGPDEQYF. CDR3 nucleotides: TGTGCCAGCAGTTTACCCCAGGGGCCCGACGAGCAGTACTTC.

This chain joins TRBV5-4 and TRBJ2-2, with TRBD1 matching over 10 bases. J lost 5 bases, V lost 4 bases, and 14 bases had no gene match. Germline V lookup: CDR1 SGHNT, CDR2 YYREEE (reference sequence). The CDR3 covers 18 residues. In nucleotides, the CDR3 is TGTGCCAGCAGCCACTTGACAGGGGGCGCCCTAGGAACCGGGGAGCTGTTTTTT. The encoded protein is CASSHLTGGALGTGELFF.

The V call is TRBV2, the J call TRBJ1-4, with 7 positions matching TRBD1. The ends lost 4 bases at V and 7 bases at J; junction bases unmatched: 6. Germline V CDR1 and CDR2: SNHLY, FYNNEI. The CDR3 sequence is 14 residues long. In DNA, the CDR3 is TGTGCCAGCAGTGGGTCACAGGGGCTTGAAAAACTGTTTTTT. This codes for CASSGSQGLEKLFF.

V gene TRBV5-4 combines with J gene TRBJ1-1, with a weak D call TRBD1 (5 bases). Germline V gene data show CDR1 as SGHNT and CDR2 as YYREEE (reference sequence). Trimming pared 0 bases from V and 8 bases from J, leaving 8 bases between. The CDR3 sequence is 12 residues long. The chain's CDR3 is CASSLGQGEAFF. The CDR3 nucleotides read TGTGCCAGCAGCTTGGGCCAGGGAGAAGCTTTCTTT.

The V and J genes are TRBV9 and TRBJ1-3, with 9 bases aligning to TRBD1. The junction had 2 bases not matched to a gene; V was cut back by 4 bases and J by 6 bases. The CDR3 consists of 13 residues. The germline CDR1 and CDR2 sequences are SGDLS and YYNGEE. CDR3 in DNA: TGTGCCAGCAGCCGGGACAGGGAAAACACCATATATTTT. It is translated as CASSRDRENTIYF.

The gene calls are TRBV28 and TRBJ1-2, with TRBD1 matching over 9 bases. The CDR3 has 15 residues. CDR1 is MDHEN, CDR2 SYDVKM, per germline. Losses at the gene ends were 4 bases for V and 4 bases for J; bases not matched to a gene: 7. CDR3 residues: CASSSQGAEGYGYTF. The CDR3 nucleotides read TGTGCCAGCAGTTCACAGGGGGCGGAAGGCTATGGCTACACCTTC.

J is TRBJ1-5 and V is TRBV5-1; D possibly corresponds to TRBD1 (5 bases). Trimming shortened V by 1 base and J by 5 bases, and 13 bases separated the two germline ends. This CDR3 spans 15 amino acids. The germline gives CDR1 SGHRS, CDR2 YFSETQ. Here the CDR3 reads CASSLFPDRYQPQHF. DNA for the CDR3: TGCGCCAGCAGCTTGTTCCCCGACAGATATCAGCCCCAGCATTTT.

In nucleotides, the CDR3 is TGTGCCAGCTCACCGTTACTAGGTCTCCAGAACACTGAAGCTTTCTTT. This encodes CASSPLLGLQNTEAFF. The chain joins TRBV18 to TRBJ1-1; D is unclear. CDR3 length: 16 amino acids. Per germline, CDR1 KGHSH and CDR2 LQKENI. The ends were cut back, 3 bases at V and 1 base at J, with 15 bases in the middle.

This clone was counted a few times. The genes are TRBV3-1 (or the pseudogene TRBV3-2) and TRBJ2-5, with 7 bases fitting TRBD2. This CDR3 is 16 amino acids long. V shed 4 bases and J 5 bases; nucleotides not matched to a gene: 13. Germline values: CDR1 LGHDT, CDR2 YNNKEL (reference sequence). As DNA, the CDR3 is TGTGCCAGCAGCCGGGACTACTCGGGCGGGGCGGAGACCCAGTACTTC. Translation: CASSRDYSGGAETQYF.

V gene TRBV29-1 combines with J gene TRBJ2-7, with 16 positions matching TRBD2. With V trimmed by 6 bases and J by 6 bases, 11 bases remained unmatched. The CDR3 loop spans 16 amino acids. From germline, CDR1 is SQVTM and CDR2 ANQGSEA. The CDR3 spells CSVRGLAGGPSIEQYF. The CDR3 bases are TGCAGCGTCAGGGGACTAGCGGGAGGGCCGTCCATCGAGCAGTACTTC.

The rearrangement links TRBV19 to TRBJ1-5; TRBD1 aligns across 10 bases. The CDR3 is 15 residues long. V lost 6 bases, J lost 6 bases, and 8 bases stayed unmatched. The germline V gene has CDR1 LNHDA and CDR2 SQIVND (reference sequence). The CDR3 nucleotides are TGTGCCAGTAGACCCGGGACAGGGGTCTTTCAGCCCCAGCATTTT. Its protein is CASRPGTGVFQPQHF. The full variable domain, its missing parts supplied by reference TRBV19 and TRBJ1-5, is DGGITQSPKYLFRKEGQNVTLSCEQNLNHDAMYWYRQDPGQGLRLIYYSQIVNDFQKGDIAEGYSVSREKKESFPLTVTSAQKNPTAFYLCASRPGTGVFQPQHFGDGTRLSIL.

The CDR3 reads CASSLLTGGIPYGYTF. The CDR3 nucleotides are TGCGCCAGCAGCCTCCTGACAGGGGGCATTCCCTATGGCTACACCTTC. The chain links TRBV5-1 to TRBJ1-2; 10 nucleotides agree with TRBD1. J was trimmed by 4 bases and V by 4 bases; bases with no gene match: 10. Germline V gene sequence: CDR1 SGHRS, CDR2 YFSETQ. The length of the CDR3 is 16 residues.

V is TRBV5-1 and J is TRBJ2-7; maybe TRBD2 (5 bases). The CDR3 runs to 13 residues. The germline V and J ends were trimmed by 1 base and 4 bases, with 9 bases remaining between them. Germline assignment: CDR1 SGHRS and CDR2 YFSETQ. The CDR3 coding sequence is TGCGCCAGCAGCTTGTCGGGGTGGTACGAGCAGTACTTC. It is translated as CASSLSGWYEQYF.

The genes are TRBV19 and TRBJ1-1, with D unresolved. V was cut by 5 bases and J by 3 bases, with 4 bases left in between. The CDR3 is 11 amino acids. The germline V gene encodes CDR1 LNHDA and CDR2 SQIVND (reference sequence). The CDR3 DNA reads TGTGCCAGTAGTCCGGACACTGAAGCTTTCTTT. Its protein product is CASSPDTEAFF.

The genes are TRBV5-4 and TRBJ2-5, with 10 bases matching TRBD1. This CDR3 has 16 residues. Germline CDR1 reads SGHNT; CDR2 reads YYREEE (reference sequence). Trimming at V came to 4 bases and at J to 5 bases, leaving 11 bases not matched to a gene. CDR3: CASSPNAGTGAETQYF. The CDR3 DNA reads TGTGCCAGCAGCCCCAACGCCGGGACAGGGGCGGAGACCCAGTACTTC. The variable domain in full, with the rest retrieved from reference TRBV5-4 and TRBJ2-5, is ETGVTQSPTHLIKTRGQQVTLRCSSQSGHNTVSWYQQALGQGPQFIFQYYREEENGRGNFPPRFSGLQFPNYSSELNVNALELDDSALYLCASSPNAGTGAETQYFGPGTRLLVL.

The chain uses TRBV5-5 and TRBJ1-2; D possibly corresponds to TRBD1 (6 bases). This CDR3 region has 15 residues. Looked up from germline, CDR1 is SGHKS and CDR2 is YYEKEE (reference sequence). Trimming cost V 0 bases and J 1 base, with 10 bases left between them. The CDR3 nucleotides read TGTGCCAGCAGCTTGGGGACAGCGATTAACTATGGCTACACCTTC. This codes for CASSLGTAINYGYTF.

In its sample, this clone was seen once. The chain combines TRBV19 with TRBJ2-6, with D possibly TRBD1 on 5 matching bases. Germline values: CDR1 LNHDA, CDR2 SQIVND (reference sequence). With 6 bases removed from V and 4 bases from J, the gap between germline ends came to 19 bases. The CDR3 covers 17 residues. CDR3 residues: CASRNRPGIAGANVLTF. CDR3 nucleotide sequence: TGTGCCAGTAGGAACAGGCCAGGCATCGCCGGGGCCAACGTCCTGACTTTC. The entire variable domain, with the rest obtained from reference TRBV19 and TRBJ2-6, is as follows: DGGITQSPKYLFRKEGQNVTLSCEQNLNHDAMYWYRQDPGQGLRLIYYSQIVNDFQKGDIAEGYSVSREKKESFPLTVTSAQKNPTAFYLCASRNRPGIAGANVLTFGAGSRLTVL.

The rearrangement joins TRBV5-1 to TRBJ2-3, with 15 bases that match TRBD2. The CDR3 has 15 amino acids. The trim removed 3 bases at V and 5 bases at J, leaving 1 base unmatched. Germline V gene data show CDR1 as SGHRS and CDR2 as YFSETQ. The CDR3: CASSSGLAGGDTQYF. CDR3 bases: TGCGCCAGCAGCTCGGGACTAGCGGGAGGAGATACGCAGTATTTT.